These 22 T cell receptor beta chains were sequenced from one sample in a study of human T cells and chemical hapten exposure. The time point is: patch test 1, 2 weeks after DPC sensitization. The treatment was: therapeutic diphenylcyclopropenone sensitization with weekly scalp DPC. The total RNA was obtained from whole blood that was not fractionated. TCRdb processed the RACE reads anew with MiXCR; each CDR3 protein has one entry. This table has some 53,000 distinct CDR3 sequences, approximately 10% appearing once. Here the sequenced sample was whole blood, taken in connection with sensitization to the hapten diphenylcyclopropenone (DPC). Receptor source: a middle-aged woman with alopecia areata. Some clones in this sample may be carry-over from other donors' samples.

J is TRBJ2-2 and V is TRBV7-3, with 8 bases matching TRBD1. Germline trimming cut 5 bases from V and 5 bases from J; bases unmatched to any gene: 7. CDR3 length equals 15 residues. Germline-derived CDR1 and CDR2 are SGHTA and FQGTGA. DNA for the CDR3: TGTGCCAGCAGCCCGCGGGACAGGAGTACCGGGGAGCTGTTTTTT. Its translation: CASSPRDRSTGELFF.

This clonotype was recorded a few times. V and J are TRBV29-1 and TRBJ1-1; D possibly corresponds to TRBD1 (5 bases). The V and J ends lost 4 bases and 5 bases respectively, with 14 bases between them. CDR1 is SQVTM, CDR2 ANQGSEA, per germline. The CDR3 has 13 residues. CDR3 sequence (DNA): TGCAGCGTTGCAGGGTTATTGCCGACTGAAGCTTTCTTT. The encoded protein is CSVAGLLPTEAFF.

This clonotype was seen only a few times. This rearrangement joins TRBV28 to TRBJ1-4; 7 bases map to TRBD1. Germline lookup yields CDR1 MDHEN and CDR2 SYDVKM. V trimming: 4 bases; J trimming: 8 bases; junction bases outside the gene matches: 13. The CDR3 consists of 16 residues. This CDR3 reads CASSSNDWGTDEKLFF. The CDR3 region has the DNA TGTGCCAGCAGTTCAAATGACTGGGGGACAGACGAAAAACTGTTTTTT. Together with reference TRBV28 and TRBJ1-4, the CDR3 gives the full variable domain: DVKVTQSSRYLVKRTGEKVFLECVQDMDHENMFWYRQDPGLGLRLIYFSYDVKMKEKGDIPEGYSVSREKKERFSLILESASTNQTSMYLCASSSNDWGTDEKLFFGSGTQLSVL.

The CDR3 sequence: CSVEGGQGNTIYF. The CDR3 DNA follows: TGCAGCGTTGAAGGGGGACAGGGGAACACCATATATTTT. The chain employs TRBV29-1 and TRBJ1-3; 10 nucleotides match TRBD1. The germline CDR1 and CDR2 sequences are SQVTM and ANQGSEA. V lost 1 base, J lost 7 bases, and 1 base stayed unmatched. This CDR3 contains 13 residues.

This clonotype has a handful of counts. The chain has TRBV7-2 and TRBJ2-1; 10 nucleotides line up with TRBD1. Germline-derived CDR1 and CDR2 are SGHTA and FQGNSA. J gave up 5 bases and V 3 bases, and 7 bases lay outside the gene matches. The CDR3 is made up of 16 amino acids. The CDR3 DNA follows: TGTGCCAGCAGCTTGAAAAGACAGGGGGCTAACAATGAGCAGTTCTTC. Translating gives CASSLKRQGANNEQFF.

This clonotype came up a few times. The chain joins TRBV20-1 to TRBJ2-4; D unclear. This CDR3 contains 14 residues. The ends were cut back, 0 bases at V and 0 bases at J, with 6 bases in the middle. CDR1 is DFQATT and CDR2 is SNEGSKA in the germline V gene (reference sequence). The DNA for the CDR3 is TGCAGTGCTAGAGATCCGGGAGCCAAAAACATTCAGTACTTC. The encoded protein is CSARDPGAKNIQYF.

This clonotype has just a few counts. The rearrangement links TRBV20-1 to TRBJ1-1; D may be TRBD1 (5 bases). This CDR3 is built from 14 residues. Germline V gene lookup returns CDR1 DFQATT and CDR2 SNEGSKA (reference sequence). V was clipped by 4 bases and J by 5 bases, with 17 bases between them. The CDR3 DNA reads TGCAGTGCTAAGAAAGGGGCCGGGGTTACTGAAGCTTTCTTT. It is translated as CSAKKGAGVTEAFF.

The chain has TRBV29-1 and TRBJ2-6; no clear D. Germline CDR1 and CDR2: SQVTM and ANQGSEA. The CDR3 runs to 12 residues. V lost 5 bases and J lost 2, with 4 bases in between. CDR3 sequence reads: CSVFAGANVLTF. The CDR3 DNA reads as TGCAGCGTTTTCGCTGGGGCCAACGTCCTGACTTTC.

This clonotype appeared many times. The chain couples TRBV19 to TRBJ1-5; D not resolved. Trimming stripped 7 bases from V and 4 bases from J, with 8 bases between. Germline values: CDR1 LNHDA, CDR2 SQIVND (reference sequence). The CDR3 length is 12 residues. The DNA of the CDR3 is TGTGCCAGTACCCTACAAAATCAGCCCCAGCATTTT. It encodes CASTLQNQPQHF.

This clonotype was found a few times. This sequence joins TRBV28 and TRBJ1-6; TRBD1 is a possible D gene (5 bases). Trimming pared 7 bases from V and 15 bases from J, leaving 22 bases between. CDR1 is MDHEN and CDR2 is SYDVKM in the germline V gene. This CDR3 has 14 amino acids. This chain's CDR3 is CASKSVAGSLLLHF. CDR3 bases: TGTGCCAGCAAGAGTGTGGCAGGGTCCCTTCTCCTCCACTTT.

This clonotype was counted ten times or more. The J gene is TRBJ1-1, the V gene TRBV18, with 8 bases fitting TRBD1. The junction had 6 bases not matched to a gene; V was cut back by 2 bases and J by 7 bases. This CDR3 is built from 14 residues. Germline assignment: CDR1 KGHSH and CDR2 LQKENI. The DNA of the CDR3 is TGTGCCAGCTCACCATGGCAGGGGGCGGATGAAGCTTTCTTT. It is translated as CASSPWQGADEAFF.

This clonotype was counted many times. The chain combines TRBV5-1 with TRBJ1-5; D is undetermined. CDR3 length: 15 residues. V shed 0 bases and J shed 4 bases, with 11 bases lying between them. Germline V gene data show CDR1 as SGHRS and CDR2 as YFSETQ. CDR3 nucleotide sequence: TGCGCCAGCAGCTTGGCAGGCCAGCAAAATCAGCCCCAGCATTTT. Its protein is CASSLAGQQNQPQHF.

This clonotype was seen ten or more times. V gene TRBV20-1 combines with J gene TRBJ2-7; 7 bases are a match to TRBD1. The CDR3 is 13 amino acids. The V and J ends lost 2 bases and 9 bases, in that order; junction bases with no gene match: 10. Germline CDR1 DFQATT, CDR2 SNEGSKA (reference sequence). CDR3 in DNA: TGCAGTGCTAGATTGGCAGGGGGTGAGGTGCAGTACTTC. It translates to CSARLAGGEVQYF.

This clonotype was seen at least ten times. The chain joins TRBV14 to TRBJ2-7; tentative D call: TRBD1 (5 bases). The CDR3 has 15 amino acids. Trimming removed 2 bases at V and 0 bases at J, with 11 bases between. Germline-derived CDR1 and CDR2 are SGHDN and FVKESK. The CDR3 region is CASSQLGHSSYEQYF. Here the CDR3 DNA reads TGTGCCAGCAGCCAACTAGGACACAGCTCCTACGAGCAGTACTTC.

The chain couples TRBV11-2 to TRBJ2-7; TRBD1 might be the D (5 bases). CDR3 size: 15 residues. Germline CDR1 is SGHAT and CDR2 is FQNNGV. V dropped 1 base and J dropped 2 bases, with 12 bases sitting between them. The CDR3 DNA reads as TGTGCCAGCAGCTTAGTGGAGACAGCTCCCTACGAGCAGTACTTC. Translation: CASSLVETAPYEQYF.

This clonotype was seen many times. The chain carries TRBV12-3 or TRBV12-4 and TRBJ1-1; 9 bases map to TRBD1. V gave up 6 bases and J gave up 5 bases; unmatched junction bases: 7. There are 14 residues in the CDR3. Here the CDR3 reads CASSLTGGVTEAFF. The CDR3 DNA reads TGTGCCAGCAGCCTGACAGGGGGGGTTACTGAAGCTTTCTTT.

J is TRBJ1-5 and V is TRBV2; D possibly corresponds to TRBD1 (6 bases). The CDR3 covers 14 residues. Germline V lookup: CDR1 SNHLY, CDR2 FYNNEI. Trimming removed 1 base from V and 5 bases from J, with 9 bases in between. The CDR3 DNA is TGTGCCAGCAGTGAAGACAGGGTATATCAGCCCCAGCATTTT. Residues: CASSEDRVYQPQHF.

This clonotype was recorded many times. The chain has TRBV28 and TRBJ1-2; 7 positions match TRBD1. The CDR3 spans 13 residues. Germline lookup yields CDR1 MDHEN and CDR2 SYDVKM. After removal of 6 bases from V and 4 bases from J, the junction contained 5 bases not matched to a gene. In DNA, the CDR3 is TGTGCCAGCAGCTCTGACAGGGCCTATGGCTACACCTTC. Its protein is CASSSDRAYGYTF.

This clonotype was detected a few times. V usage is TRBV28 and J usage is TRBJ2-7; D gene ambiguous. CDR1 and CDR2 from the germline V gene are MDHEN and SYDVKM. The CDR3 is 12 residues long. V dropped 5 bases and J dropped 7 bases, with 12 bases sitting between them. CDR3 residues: CASSPSPWEQYF. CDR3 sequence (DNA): TGTGCCAGCAGTCCCTCGCCTTGGGAGCAGTACTTC.

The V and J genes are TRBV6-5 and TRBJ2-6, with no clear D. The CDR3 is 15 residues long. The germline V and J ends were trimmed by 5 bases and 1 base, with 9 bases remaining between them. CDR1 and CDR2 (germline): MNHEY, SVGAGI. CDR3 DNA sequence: TGTGCCAGCAGTAGCTCAATTTCTGGGGCCAACGTCCTGACTTTC. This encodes CASSSSISGANVLTF.

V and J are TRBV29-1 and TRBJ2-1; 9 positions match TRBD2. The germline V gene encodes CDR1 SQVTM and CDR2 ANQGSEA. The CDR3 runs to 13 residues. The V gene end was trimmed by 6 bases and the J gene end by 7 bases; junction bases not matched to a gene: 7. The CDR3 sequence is CSVSSGGLNEQFF. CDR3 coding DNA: TGCAGCGTCTCCAGCGGGGGGCTTAATGAGCAGTTCTTC.

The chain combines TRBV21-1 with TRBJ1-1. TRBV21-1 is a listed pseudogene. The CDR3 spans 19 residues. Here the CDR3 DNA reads TGTGCCAGCAGCATATTGAGGACGACACATATCACCCACAACACTGAAGCTTTCTTT. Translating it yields CASSILRTTHITHNTEAFF.